This T cell receptor (beta chain) appears in the sequencing data of a study of response to subunit inactivated influenza vaccine. Study conclusions and caveats: Researchers suggested that each seasonal influenza vaccination recruits few new T cells.

This clonotype occurred many times. The antigen remains unidentified. TCRdb passed the RT-PCR reads through MiXCR, listing each CDR3 protein once. The sample holds a few hundred thousand distinct CDR3 sequences, over 9% seen once. The V end was cut by 2 bases, the J end by 3 bases, with 5 bases between. This CDR3 is 12 amino acids long. Germline V gives CDR1 MDHEN, CDR2 SYDVKM. These records were also assigned to another study, of T cells expressing NK-cell markers. This second report adds: Libraries used 5'RACE template switching adding universal primer site and UMIs. Sorted CD3+CD56-NKG2C+, CD3+CD56+NKG2C+ and CD3+CD56+NKG2C- T cells supplied the TCR beta repertoires. Eight donors were sequenced, of whom seven were HCMV-seropositive, while the remaining one was HCMV-seronegative. As a fraction of CD8+ T cells, dominant NKG2C+ clonotypes reached about 1.0-7.5% in over 5 donors.

The chain has TRBV28 and TRBJ2-7; D remains ambiguous. The receptor was derived from a man aged 45-65 years who received an inactivated influenza vaccine. The specimen was PBMCs from blood, collected on the day of vaccination. The CDR3 DNA is TGTGCCAGCAGTTTAACAGTCTACGAGCAGTACTTC. It specifies CASSLTVYEQYF.